One and the same sample provided the 6 T cell receptor beta chains below, sequenced in a study. Via MiXCR, TCRdb re-called the 5' RACE reads, giving one row per CDR3 protein. In the table there are tens of thousands of distinct CDR3 sequences, around 18% of which are singletons. The sequencing sample was made of naive CD4+ T cells sorted from a lymph node. Subset described: naive CD4+ T cells, CD4+CD45RA+CD25-. These receptors originate from a female donor with breast cancer.

This clonotype was observed at least ten times. The CDR3 sequence is CSVAFGRGMEEQETQYF. The CDR3 nucleotides are TGCAGCGTTGCTTTTGGCAGGGGGATGGAGGAGCAAGAGACCCAGTACTTC. The genes are TRBV29-1 and TRBJ2-5, with 7 bases fitting TRBD1. V shed 4 bases and J 2 bases; nucleotides not matched to a gene: 16. This CDR3 is 17 amino acids long. Germline CDR1 is SQVTM and CDR2 is ANQGSEA.

There are a few counts of this clonotype. V gene TRBV5-1 combines with J gene TRBJ1-1; 8 bases align to TRBD1. Germline CDR1 is SGHRS and CDR2 is YFSETQ. Trimming took 0 bases from V and 5 from J; bases not matched to a gene: 9. There are 16 residues in the CDR3. CDR3 in amino acids: CASSLVAGGRGTEAFF. The CDR3 nucleotides read TGCGCCAGCAGCTTGGTGGCAGGGGGCCGCGGAACTGAAGCTTTCTTT.

The chain employs TRBV5-1 and TRBJ2-3; possible D gene TRBD1, 5 bases. Germline lookup yields CDR1 SGHRS and CDR2 YFSETQ. The V end lost 2 bases, the J end lost 2 bases, and 15 bases lay between the germline ends. The CDR3 has 16 residues. The CDR3 spells CASSFGQERVTDTQYF. The CDR3 coding sequence is TGCGCCAGCAGCTTCGGACAAGAGCGTGTCACAGATACGCAGTATTTT.

This sequence joins TRBV5-1 and TRBJ2-1; D unclear. Trimming took 0 bases from V and 4 from J, leaving 11 bases between them. Per germline, CDR1 SGHRS and CDR2 YFSETQ. The CDR3 extends over 15 amino acids. This CDR3 reads CASSLAVATYNEQFF. The CDR3 DNA is TGCGCCAGCAGCTTGGCGGTAGCTACATACAATGAGCAGTTCTTC.

The chain is built from TRBV5-4 and TRBJ2-2; the D is unclear. Germline CDR1 SGHNT, CDR2 YYREEE (reference sequence). V lost 5 bases, J lost 3 bases, and 17 bases lay in between. The CDR3 totals 16 residues. Written as DNA, the CDR3 is TGTGCCAGCAGTCGAGACGGCCAACTTGACACCGGGGAGCTGTTTTTT. It is translated as CASSRDGQLDTGELFF.

The V call is TRBV9, the J call TRBJ1-4, with TRBD1 identical over 7 bases. The ends lost 0 bases at V and 0 bases at J; junction bases unmatched: 5. Germline-derived CDR1 and CDR2 are SGDLS and YYNGEE. The CDR3 is made up of 17 amino acids. The CDR3 reads CASSVGDREATNEKLFF. CDR3 nucleotide sequence: TGTGCCAGCAGCGTAGGGGACAGAGAAGCAACTAATGAAAAACTGTTTTTT.